One and the same sample provided the 23 T cell receptor beta chains below, sequenced in a study of monozygotic twins with inflammatory bowel disease. TCRdb re-called the 5' RACE reads and shows each CDR3 protein once, DNA omitted. The sample is made up of over 90,000 distinct CDR3 sequences, and the top ten hold approximately 1.8% of it. The sequenced sample consisted of blood. Receptor source: a human donor with ulcerative colitis or Crohn's disease, or a healthy co-twin of an affected twin (not recorded which).

The chain is built from TRBV15 and TRBJ1-2. The CDR3 totals 15 residues. Germline values: CDR1 LNHNV, CDR2 YYDKDF (reference sequence). The CDR3 reads CATSRDPSHNYGYTF. The full variable domain, rest sourced from reference TRBV15 and TRBJ1-2, is DAMVIQNPRYQVTQFGKPVTLSCSQTLNHNVMYWYQQKSSQAPKLLFHYYDKDFNNEADTPDNFQSRRPNTSFCFLDIRSPGLGDTAMYLCATSRDPSHNYGYTFGSGTRLTVV.

The chain uses TRBV4-3 and TRBJ2-6; TCRdb designates TRBD2, a call that cannot be tested without DNA. The CDR3 loop spans 17 amino acids. Germline V CDR1 and CDR2: LGHNA, YSLEER. This CDR3 reads CASSQDPAAPGANVLTF.

The chain recombines TRBV27 with TRBJ1-3; TCRdb's D call of TRBD1 is untestable without DNA. CDR1 is MNHEY, CDR2 SMNVEV, per germline (reference sequence). The CDR3 covers 15 residues. CDR3 sequence: CAPISRDVRGNTIYF.

The chain has TRBV18 and TRBJ1-2. The CDR3 runs 13 residues. Germline CDR1 is KGHSH and CDR2 is LQKENI. CDR3 in amino acids: CASSPSQDYGYPF.

The genes are TRBV20-1 and TRBJ2-7; TCRdb proposes TRBD1, but this gene call is untestable without DNA. From germline, CDR1 is DFQATT and CDR2 SNEGSKA (reference sequence). The CDR3 length is 14 residues. This CDR3 is CSATWTGRTYEQYF.

The V and J genes are TRBV3-1 and TRBJ2-1; TCRdb's D gene call, TRBD1, goes unchecked for lack of DNA. Germline V gene lookup returns CDR1 LGHDT and CDR2 YNNKEL (reference sequence). The CDR3 has 14 residues. The CDR3 sequence is CASSQVQLRDEQFF.

The chain has TRBV2 and TRBJ2-2; TCRdb selects TRBD2, and the lack of DNA leaves this call unchecked. The V gene's germline CDR1 is SNHLY and CDR2 FYNNEI. CDR3 size: 19 residues. Here the CDR3 reads CASSDGRTSGIWVTGELFF.

This sequence joins TRBV4-1 and TRBJ2-5; TCRdb's assignment of TRBD1 cannot be checked, as there is no DNA. This CDR3 has 12 residues. From germline, CDR1 is MGHRA and CDR2 YSYEKL. CDR3 loop: CASRGNRETQYF.

The V and J genes are TRBV3-1 and TRBJ2-3. This CDR3 has 13 residues. Germline V gene lookup returns CDR1 LGHDT and CDR2 YNNKEL (reference sequence). The CDR3 reads CASSQVRPDTQYF.

This chain links TRBV11-2 with TRBJ1-5; absent DNA, TCRdb's TRBD1 call cannot be checked. Germline V gives CDR1 SGHAT, CDR2 FQNNGV. The CDR3 is 14 residues long. This CDR3 reads CASSLGSSAGPQHF.

V is TRBV7-2 and J is TRBJ2-3; the TCRdb call, TRBD2, lacks DNA for checking. The CDR3 totals 16 residues. CDR1 is SGHTA and CDR2 is FQGNSA in the germline V gene. CDR3: CASSLARALRPDTQYF.

This chain uses TRBV7-9 with TRBJ2-5; TCRdb returns TRBD2, unconfirmable since there is no DNA. From germline, CDR1 is SEHNR and CDR2 FQNEAQ (reference sequence). This CDR3 comprises 13 residues. CDR3 loop: CASGLAGGETQYF.

The V gene is TRBV7-9, the J gene TRBJ2-7. From germline, CDR1 is SEHNR and CDR2 FQNEAQ (reference sequence). The CDR3 has 14 residues. This CDR3 reads CASSLGGSRGEQYF.

The gene calls are TRBV20-1 and TRBJ2-5; lacking DNA, the TRBD1 call made by TCRdb goes unchecked. The CDR3 sequence is 13 residues long. CDR1 DFQATT and CDR2 SNEGSKA come from the germline V gene (reference sequence). CDR3 region: CSAIERLRETQYF.

The J gene is TRBJ1-1, the V gene TRBV12-3 or TRBV12-4. This CDR3 comprises 16 residues. Here the CDR3 reads CASSFPRRSLNTEAFF.

This chain joins TRBV28 and TRBJ2-7; TCRdb calls TRBD1, which cannot be checked without DNA. The germline CDR1 and CDR2 sequences are MDHEN and SYDVKM. CDR3 length: 13 residues. CDR3 sequence reads: CASSWDRRYEQYF.

The chain recombines TRBV7-8 with TRBJ2-5; lacking DNA, the TRBD2 call made by TCRdb goes unchecked. Germline V gives CDR1 SGHVS, CDR2 FQNEAQ. The CDR3 covers 15 residues. The CDR3 sequence: CASSLAGGGRETQYF.

The chain links TRBV4-2 to TRBJ2-5; TCRdb's assignment of TRBD2 cannot be checked, as there is no DNA. Germline loops: CDR1 LGHNA, CDR2 YNFKEQ. CDR3 length equals 16 residues. The CDR3 region is CASSQGNSGEQETQYF.

J is TRBJ2-3 and V is TRBV5-1. Germline V gives CDR1 SGHRS, CDR2 YFSETQ. This CDR3 comprises 11 residues. The CDR3 sequence is CASSKSDTQYF.

The genes are TRBV16 and TRBJ1-3; TCRdb gives TRBD1 as the D gene, but with no DNA this cannot be confirmed. The CDR3 runs to 15 residues. CDR1 and CDR2 from the germline V gene are KGHSY and FQNENV. The CDR3 spells CASRPGTGTGNTIYF. The whole variable domain, remainder taken from reference TRBV16 and TRBJ1-3, is GEEVAQTPKHLVRGEGQKAKLYCAPIKGHSYVFWYQQVLKNEFKFLISFQNENVFDETGMPKERFSAKCLPNSPCSLEIQATKLEDSAVYFCASRPGTGTGNTIYFGEGSWLTVV.

The V and J genes are TRBV30 and TRBJ1-1. Per germline, CDR1 GTSNPN and CDR2 SVGIG (reference sequence). The CDR3 totals 14 residues. The CDR3 protein is CAWNPRVSRGEAFF. The full variable domain, in which reference TRBV30 and TRBJ1-1 provide the parts outside the CDR3, is SQTIHQWPATLVQPVGSPLSLECTVEGTSNPNLYWYRQAAGRGLQLLFYSVGIGQISSEVPQNLSASRPQDRQFILSSKKLLLSDSGFYLCAWNPRVSRGEAFFGQGTRLTVV.

The rearrangement links TRBV20-1 to TRBJ2-6; TCRdb calls TRBD1, which cannot be checked without DNA. Germline V gene lookup returns CDR1 DFQATT and CDR2 SNEGSKA (reference sequence). CDR3 length: 15 residues. The CDR3 sequence: CSAWDSYSGANVLTF.

V and J are TRBV7-2 and TRBJ2-7; as DNA is missing, the TRBD2 call by TCRdb cannot be tested. The length of the CDR3 is 14 residues. Germline assignment: CDR1 SGHTA and CDR2 FQGNSA. The CDR3 here is CASSSRGVPHEQYF.